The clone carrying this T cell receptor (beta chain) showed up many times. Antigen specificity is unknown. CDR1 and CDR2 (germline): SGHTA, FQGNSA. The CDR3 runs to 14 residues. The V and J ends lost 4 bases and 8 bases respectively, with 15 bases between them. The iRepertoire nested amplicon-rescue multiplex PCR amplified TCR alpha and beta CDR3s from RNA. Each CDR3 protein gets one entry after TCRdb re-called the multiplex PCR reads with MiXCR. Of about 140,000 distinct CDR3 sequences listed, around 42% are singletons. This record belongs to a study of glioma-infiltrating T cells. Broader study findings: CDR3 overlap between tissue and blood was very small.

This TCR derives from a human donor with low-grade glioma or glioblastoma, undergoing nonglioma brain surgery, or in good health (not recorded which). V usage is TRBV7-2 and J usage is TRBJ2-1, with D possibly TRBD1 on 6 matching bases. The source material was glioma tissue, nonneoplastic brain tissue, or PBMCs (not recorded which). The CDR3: CASSSAGECDEQFF. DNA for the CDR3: TGTGCCAGCAGCTCGGCAGGGGAGTGCGATGAGCAGTTCTTC. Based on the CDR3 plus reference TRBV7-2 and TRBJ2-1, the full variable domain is GAGVSQSPSNKVTEKGKDVELRCDPISGHTALYWYRQSLGQGLEFLIYFQGNSAPDKSGLPSDRFSAERTGGSVSTLTIQRTQQEDSAVYLCASSSAGECDEQFFGPGTRLTVL.